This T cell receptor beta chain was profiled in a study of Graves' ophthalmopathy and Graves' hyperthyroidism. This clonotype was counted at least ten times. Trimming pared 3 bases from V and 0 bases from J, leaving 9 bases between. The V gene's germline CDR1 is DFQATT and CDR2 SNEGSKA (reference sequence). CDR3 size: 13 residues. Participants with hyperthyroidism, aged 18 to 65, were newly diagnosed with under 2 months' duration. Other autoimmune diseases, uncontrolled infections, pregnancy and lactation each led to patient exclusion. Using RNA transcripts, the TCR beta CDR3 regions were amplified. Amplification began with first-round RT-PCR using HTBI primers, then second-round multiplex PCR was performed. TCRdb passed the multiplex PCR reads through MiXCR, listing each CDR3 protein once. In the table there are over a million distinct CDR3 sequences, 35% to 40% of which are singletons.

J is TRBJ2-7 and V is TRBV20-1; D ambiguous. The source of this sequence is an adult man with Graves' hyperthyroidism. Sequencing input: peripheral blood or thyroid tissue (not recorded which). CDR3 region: CSASYPASYEQYF. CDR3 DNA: TGCAGTGCTAGTTACCCGGCCTCCTACGAGCAGTACTTC.